The following is a T cell receptor (beta chain) sequence with its context. The CDR3 covers 15 residues. The data are from a study of sequential checkpoint blockade in melanoma. Libraries were prepared by immunoSEQ multiplex PCR; TCRdb keeps only in-frame clonotypes and omits some of them. The data show 4,000 to 5,000 clones, with 24% seen just once and 30% held by the top ten. Treatment described: randomized to nivolumab then ipilimumab (arm A) or the reverse (arm B). This sample comprised tumor tissue (inferred from file names), obtained from a patient given nivolumab and ipilimumab in sequence. The rearrangement uses TRBV7-5 and TRBJ2-3; the D call of TRBD2 is as the table states it, not checked on the DNA. TRBV7-5 is a pseudogene. The receptor was isolated from a human donor with melanoma. The CDR3 nucleotides are TGTGCCAGCACCAAGCTAGCGTCTAGCACAGATACGCAGTATTTT. Residues: CASTKLASSTDTQYF.